The 7 T cell receptor beta chains reported below all come from one sample, sequenced in a study of cytomegalovirus exposure and HLA in healthy donors. PCR primers comprised 60 Vbeta and 13 Jbeta primers. Data came from immunoSEQ multiplex PCR; TCRdb stores just in-frame clones and leaves some out. The table for this sample gives 150,000 or so clones. The specimen was PBMCs. All receptors come from a woman between 50 and 59 years old in good health and CMV-seronegative.

The gene calls are TRBV19 and TRBJ1-5; no clear D. CDR1 is LNHDA, CDR2 SQIVND, per germline (reference sequence). The V gene lost 8 bases and the J gene lost 7 bases, with 12 bases spanning the gap. The CDR3 is 12 amino acids. The CDR3 bases are TGTGCCAGTGCCGATGTTCGGCAGCCCCAGCATTTT. As protein: CASADVRQPQHF.

This chain connects TRBV18 to TRBJ2-2; 9 nucleotides agree with TRBD1. The CDR3 spans 17 residues. V was pared by 0 bases and J by 8 bases, with 10 bases of the junction left unmatched. CDR1 KGHSH and CDR2 LQKENI come from the germline V gene. The CDR3 sequence: CASSPPPGTGRRGELFF. The CDR3 coding sequence is TGTGCCAGCTCACCACCCCCCGGGACAGGGAGGCGAGGGGAGCTGTTTTTT.

V usage is TRBV6-1 and J usage is TRBJ2-1; D perhaps matches TRBD1 (5 bases). There are 13 residues in the CDR3. Trimming left V 7 bases short and J 9 bases short, with 16 bases between. Germline V gives CDR1 MNHNS, CDR2 SASEGT. CDR3 DNA: TGTGCCAGCAACCGGCAGGGTGTAGGTGAGCAGTTCTTC. It translates to CASNRQGVGEQFF.

The J gene is TRBJ1-2, the V gene TRBV4-3; 8 nucleotides align to TRBD1. The ends lost 3 bases at V and 3 bases at J; junction bases unmatched: 3. This CDR3 region has 14 residues. Germline-derived CDR1 and CDR2 are LGHNA and YSLEER. The CDR3: CASSHPGGYYGYTF. The CDR3 DNA is TGCGCCAGCAGCCATCCAGGGGGCTACTATGGCTACACCTTC.

The chain links TRBV7-9 to TRBJ2-7, with 9 bases aligning to TRBD2. The germline V gene encodes CDR1 SEHNR and CDR2 FQNEAQ (reference sequence). The CDR3 covers 16 residues. J was trimmed by 3 bases and V by 3 bases; bases with no gene match: 9. The CDR3 protein is CASSFRSTSGFYEQYF. The CDR3 coding sequence is TGTGCCAGCAGCTTCCGAAGTACTAGCGGGTTCTACGAGCAGTACTTC.

V and J are TRBV12-5 and TRBJ2-7; a weak D match, TRBD1 (6 bases). CDR3 length: 13 amino acids. Germline values: CDR1 LGHNT, CDR2 FRNRAP. The ends were cut back, 5 bases at V and 0 bases at J, with 8 bases in the middle. CDR3 nucleotide sequence: TGTGCTAGTGGTGCGGACAGCTCCTACGAGCAGTACTTC. This translates into CASGADSSYEQYF.

V usage is TRBV2 and J usage is TRBJ2-5, with 8 bases lining up with TRBD1. Per the germline V gene, CDR1 is SNHLY and CDR2 is FYNNEI. The CDR3 has 13 residues. CDR3 DNA: TGTGCATCGGCGGACAGGGTAAAAGAGACCCAGTACTTC. Its protein is CASADRVKETQYF.